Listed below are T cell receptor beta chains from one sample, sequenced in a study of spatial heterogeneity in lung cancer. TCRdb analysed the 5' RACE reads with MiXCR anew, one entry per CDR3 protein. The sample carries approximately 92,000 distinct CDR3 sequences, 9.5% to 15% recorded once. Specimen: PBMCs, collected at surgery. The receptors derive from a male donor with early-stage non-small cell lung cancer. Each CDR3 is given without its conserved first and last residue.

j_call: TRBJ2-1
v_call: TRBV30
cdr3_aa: AWSVLLENEQF

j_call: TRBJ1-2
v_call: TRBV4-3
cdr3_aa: ASSQDGAVYGYT

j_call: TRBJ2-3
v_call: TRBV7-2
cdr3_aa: ASSLVGYTDTQY

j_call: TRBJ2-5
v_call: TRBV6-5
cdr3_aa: ASSYSRRGETQY

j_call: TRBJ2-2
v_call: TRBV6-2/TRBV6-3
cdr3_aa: ASSYTNGRANTGELF

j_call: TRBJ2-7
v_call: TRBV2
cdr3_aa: ASKGPEVGEQY

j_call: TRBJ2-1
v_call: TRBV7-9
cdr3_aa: ASSFQHLPGNEQF

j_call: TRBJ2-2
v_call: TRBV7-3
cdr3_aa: ASSLEVSGELF

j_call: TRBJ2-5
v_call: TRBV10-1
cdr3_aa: ASSDKQSPTETQY

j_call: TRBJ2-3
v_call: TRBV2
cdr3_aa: ASSFESGRTDTQY

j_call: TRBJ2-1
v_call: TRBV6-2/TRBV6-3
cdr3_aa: ASGGYNEQF

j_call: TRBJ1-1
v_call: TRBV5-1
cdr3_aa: ASSLAERRTEAF

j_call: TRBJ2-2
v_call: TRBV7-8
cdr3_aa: ASRGGIGELF

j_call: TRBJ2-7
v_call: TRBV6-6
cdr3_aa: ASTLVEIHEQY

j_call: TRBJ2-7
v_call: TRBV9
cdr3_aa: ASSGGTSGFYEQY

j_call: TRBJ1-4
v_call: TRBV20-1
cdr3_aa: SARDPTATNEKLF

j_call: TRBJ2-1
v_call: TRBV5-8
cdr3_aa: ASSSSAWDNEQF

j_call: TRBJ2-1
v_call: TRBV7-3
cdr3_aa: ASSPRPGLGINEQF

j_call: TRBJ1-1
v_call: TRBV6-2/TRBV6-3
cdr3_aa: ASRRSGQVAEAF

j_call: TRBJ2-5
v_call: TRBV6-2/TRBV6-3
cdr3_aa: ASSRGLAGGRETQY

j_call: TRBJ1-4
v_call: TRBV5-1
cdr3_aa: ASSLGGLNEKLF

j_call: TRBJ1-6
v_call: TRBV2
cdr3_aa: ASSGQGYNSPLH

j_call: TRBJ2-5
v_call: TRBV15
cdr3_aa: ATSPPAGTQY

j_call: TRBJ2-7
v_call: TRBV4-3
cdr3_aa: ASSQVTSGSYEQY

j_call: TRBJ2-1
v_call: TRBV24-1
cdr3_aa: ATSDLEDNEQF

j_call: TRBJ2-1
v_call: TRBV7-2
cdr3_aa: ASSSSGTSGRYNEQF

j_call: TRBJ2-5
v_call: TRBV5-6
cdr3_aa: ASRNSGTGQETQY

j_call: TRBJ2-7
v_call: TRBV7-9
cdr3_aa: ASSESRGQGRAYEQY

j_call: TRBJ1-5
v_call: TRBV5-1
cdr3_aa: ASSLSGDAGSQPQH

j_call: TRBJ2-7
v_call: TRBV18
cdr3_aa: ASSQRADEQY

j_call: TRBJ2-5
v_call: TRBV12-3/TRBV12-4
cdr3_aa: ASSYGTSGSQETQY

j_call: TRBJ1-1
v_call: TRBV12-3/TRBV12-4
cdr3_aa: ASSGGAEAF

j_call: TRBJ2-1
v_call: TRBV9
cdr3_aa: SSGEPF

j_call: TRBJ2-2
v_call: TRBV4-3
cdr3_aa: ASSSRHEYPGELF

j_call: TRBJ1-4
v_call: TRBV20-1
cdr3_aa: SANVLQVGKLF

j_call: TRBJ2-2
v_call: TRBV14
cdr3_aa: ASSPDRNTGELF

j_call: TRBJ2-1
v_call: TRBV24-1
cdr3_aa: ATSVQGVRGNEQF

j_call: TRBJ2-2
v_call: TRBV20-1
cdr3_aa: SARTADREYTGELF

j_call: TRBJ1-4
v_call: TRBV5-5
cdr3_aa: ASTGVFNEKLF

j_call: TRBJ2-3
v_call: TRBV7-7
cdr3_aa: ASSLEEGDTQY

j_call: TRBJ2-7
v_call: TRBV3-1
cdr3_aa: ASSQAGQGSYEQY

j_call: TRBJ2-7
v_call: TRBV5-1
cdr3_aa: ATGSRPGTGEQY

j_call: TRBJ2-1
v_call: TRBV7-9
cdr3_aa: ASSFASGYNEQF

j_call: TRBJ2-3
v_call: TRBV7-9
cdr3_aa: ASSLALLPSDTQY

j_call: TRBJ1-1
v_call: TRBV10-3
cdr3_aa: AISPDRGQTEAF

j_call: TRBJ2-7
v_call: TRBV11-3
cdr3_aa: ASSSNRGSDEQY

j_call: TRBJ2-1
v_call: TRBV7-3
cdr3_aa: ASSPRRGPTNEQF

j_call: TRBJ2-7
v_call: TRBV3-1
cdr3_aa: ASSLNGAYEQY

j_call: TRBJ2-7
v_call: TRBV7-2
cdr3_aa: ASSLGLAVYEQY

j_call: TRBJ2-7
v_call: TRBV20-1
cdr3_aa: SARDGGSGRFPYEQY

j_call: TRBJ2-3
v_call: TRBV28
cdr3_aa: ASSPPTLLGTDTQY